Reported below is one T cell receptor (beta chain). The target of this receptor is not known. It has no much larger one-base neighbor in the sample; base qualities were not kept. Trimmed from V: 0 bases; trimmed from J: 12 bases; junction bases lacking a gene match: 12. The CDR3 runs 16 amino acids, cysteine and phenylalanine included. The sequence is cut down to CDR3 DNA, 48 bases in frame from base 1. From the germline V gene, CDR1 is LGHNA and CDR2 is YNFKEQ. This specimen belongs to a study of cytomegalovirus exposure and HLA in healthy donors listed by TCRdb under 2017. Concerning the study at large: In an earlier analysis of 587 of the donors, approximately 300 Gb of sequence data and 90 million to 130 million unique TCR beta sequences from about 190 million T cells were reported. High-throughput TCR immunosequencing, statistical association of individual TCRs with disease status, and machine learning were combined to predict cytomegalovirus infection status. Several DR-DQ haplotypes were treated as single units for association and clustering because of strong linkage in the cohort. In an earlier analysis of roughly 540 of the donors, high-throughput TCR beta sequencing was used to judge whether each TCR beta V gene segment behaved as functional or pseudogenic. Donor age, sex, ethnicity and CMV serostatus were collected together with the repertoire data. The aim of the study was to test whether cataloging public T cell receptors could identify signatures of past pathogen exposure. In a later genetic analysis, genome-wide SNP genotypes for about three fifths of the roughly 670 donors were used, and that subset was treated as a discovery cohort. On average, around 240,000 unique TCR beta nucleotide sequences were sequenced per donor among fewer than 500 genotyped donors of the cohort, with 15% to 20% of those sequences being non-productive. In the later analysis, no new phenotypic data were used to find candidate immune exposures; instead, reliance was placed on TCR beta sequences and their occurrence across donors. An early release that covered some 630 HLA-typed donors contained around 300 gigabases of sequencing data and 75 million to 100 million unique TCR sequences. HLA typing included class I and class II loci at four-digit resolution. The study profiled the T cell repertoires of 550 to 700 subjects by immunosequencing and related them to cytomegalovirus serostatus. Typing coverage varied by locus: roughly 629-640 donors for A, B, C, DRB1 and DQB1; 522 for DQA1; about 600 for DPA1; 450 to 480 for DPB1. A separate validation cohort of approximately 120 different subjects was used in addition to the approximately 610-subject first cohort. Of the roughly 400 genotyped donors, around 81% fell in the genetic ancestry cluster associated with self-reported Caucasian donors. All discovery cohort repertoires had been generated using a single sequencing platform. To study patterns of TCR occurrence, a later analysis re-analyzed previously published TCR beta repertoires from 550 to 800 donors and added high-resolution HLA genotyping.

Overall study results and their limits: In the study, about 150 TCR beta chains were listed as associated with cytomegalovirus. In both the original and validation cohorts, the classifier was reported to diagnose cytomegalovirus status with high specificity and sensitivity. Because HLA typing was missing for some donors at each locus, association tests included only the typed subset. Broadly in line with IMGT annotations, most TCR beta V segments showed up in productive rearrangements about 87% or about 30% of the time in an earlier analysis of a few hundred of the donors. Because the 87-base-pair reads could not distinguish some IMGT-functional V segments, including TRBV6-2 and TRBV6-3, those segments were excluded. In a later analysis, most CMV-associated TCR beta chains were found to appear HLA-restricted, with HLA associations seemingly driven largely by CMV exposure. According to a later genetic analysis, donors in an Asian-associated ancestry cluster had fewer N-insertions in productive TCRs than the approximately 710-donor mean. In a later analysis, several top co-occurrence clusters were reported to appear linked to parvovirus B19, influenza, CMV and Epstein-Barr virus. Three of the identified cytomegalovirus-associated TCR beta chains were confirmed in vitro to be specific for cytomegalovirus antigens. Correlated functional status among segregating V segments might be attributable to linkage disequilibrium, but an unknown experimental factor could not be ruled out. An association between a missense DCLRE1C variant and V-gene and J-gene trimming of TCR beta chains was found in a later genetic analysis and replicated in an independent cohort. A later analysis found that TCR association rates varied across HLA loci, with DRB1 alleles showing the most associated TCRs and HLA-C alleles the fewest. In this cohort, only TCR beta chains were sequenced, and detectable features were limited by the absence of alpha or paired-chain data. While some public TCRs were present in many individuals, most TCR sequences turned up only very rarely across donors. A further reported finding was that TCR beta sequences accurately predicted the HLA-A and HLA-B alleles for most subjects in the first cohort. When HLA alleles, especially DR and DQ, strongly co-occurred, attributing TCR associations to individual alleles was difficult. Specific HLA alleles were associated with more than 15,000 TCR beta sequences at a false discovery rate of 0.05 in a later analysis. Presence/absence analyses assumed roughly uniform sequencing depth across donors, an assumption that may not hold. The sequencing pipeline was judged likely to have produced a cluster of highly shared sequence variants as a technical artifact. Because counts were too low, seventeen rarely observed V segments, including chromosome 9 orphons, were left out of the earlier analysis of some 640 of the donors. The authors suggested that the approach could potentially be extended to other disease states and immunological phenotypes. In a later analysis, HLA-associated TCR beta chains were found to be more clonally expanded and to have lower generation probabilities than equally common non-associated chains. For the cohort, immune exposure information was limited to CMV serostatus.

The method was the immunoSEQ multiplex PCR assay. The multiplex PCR relied on a mix of 60 forward primers for TCR Vbeta segments and 13 reverse primers for TCR Jbeta segments. The CDR3 region of rearranged TCR beta genes was amplified from genomic DNA by a multiplex PCR assay. The amplified TCR beta libraries were sequenced on the Illumina HiSeq System as 87-base-pair reads. In the paper's pipeline: A later analysis counted tens of millions of unique TCR beta chains across the 550 to 800 repertoires, and 10 million to 12 million of these chains were shared by at least two donors. A nearest-neighbor algorithm error-corrected the raw reads and collapsed the reads into unique sequences, merging closely related sequences to remove PCR and sequencing errors. To assign V, D and J gene segments, CDR3 sequences were aligned to IMGT reference sequences. Each retained sequence needed at least a six-nucleotide match to both a V gene segment and a J gene segment. A rearrangement was called productive if the CDR3 had no stop codons and remained in frame with V and J, and every other rearrangement was called non-productive. Following IMGT convention, CDR3 was defined as the stretch from the second conserved V-encoded cysteine to the conserved J-encoded phenylalanine. Sequences without an unambiguous match to a single V gene segment were excluded from the earlier analysis of a few hundred of the donors. An earlier analysis of 587 of the donors called V segments functional above 56.7% productive rearrangements and segregating when the between-donor standard deviation exceeded 5%. A statistical classification framework was built to diagnose cytomegalovirus status from the catalog of TCR beta chain sequences. A later analysis assigned V and J genes by comparing TCR nucleotide sequences with IMGT/GENE-DB human TR gene sequences. A later analysis assigned CDR3 sequences and most-parsimonious VDJ recombination scenarios with the TCRdist pipeline. In a later analysis, each TCR beta chain was defined by its CDR3 amino acid sequence together with its V-gene family, and reads without a unique V-gene family were excluded. As a way to deal with suspected cross-contamination and a sequencing artifact, a later analysis dropped more than 500 nucleotide sequences that were highly shared and had low generation probability. In a later analysis, a clonal expansion index for each public chain was calculated from normalized within-repertoire ranks of inferred template counts. In a later analysis, generation probabilities were computed using a VDJ recombination model fitted to out-of-frame rearrangements, and the results were checked against IGoR. In a later analysis, hypergeometric tests were used to score TCR-TCR, TCR-HLA and TCR-CMV co-occurrence, with a repertoire-size bias correction applied to TCR pairs. In a later analysis, false discovery rates were estimated by permuting HLA or CMV assignments 20 times. In a later analysis, co-occurring TCRs were grouped using DBSCAN, with TCRdist sequence similarity added in when clustering inside HLA-allele-positive subsets. For co-occurrence clustering, repertoires with fewer than 30,000 or more than 120,000 public chains were excluded, along with five or six repertoires with anomalous nucleotide sharing. TCRdb re-hosts the immuneACCESS table, in-frame sequences only. Its copies lack some clones; in the studies checked, an unresolved V gene accounts for under half of them, and the cause for the rest is not known. V and J calls and clone size are those listed in that table; D and trimming were worked out from the DNA. In this sample the table shows 99,000 or so clones, 69% of which occur a single time. Together, the top ten hold 3% to 3.5% of the sample.

The cohort was made up of several hundred healthy bone marrow donors. At the time of sampling, all cohort members were nominally healthy, though unrecorded immune exposures were likely present. The donor tested CMV seronegative, placing the donor among the 350 or so seronegative members of the cohort. A peripheral blood sample was provided by each donor, and peripheral blood mononuclear cells were used for TCR beta sequencing. The Qiagen DNeasy Blood Extraction Kit was used to extract genomic DNA from the blood cell samples. This chain is built from TRBV4-2 and TRBJ2-1, and 9 bases in between align with TRBD1. The sequence was collected from a man aged 25 to 40 in good health and CMV-seronegative. Sample: PBMCs. The CDR3 sequence is CASSQEAGTGKVGQFF. The base sequence is TGTGCCAGCAGCCAAGAGGCCGGGACAGGGAAGGTGGGGCAGTTCTTC.